Listed below are T cell receptor beta chains from one sample, sequenced in a study of T cell responses to AZD1222 COVID-19 vaccine. Repertoires were generated with immunoSEQ multiplex PCR, while TCRdb's copy carries only in-frame clones and drops some. The profile shows around 85,000 clones, 85% to 90% of them singletons. The sequenced sample was peripheral blood, obtained 28 days after the second AZD1222 dose. The receptors here all came from an adult who received the AZD1222 COVID-19 vaccine. Each CDR3 is given with its conserved first and last residue. Each record gives: V gene, D gene, J gene, clone size, CDR3 protein, CDR3 DNA. A D gene is named only where the DNA matches it firmly. A clone size is listed for some rows: how often the clone was seen (once, few, many), or a class if it is expanded.

TRBV3-1/TRBV3-2	.	TRBJ2-3	.	CASSPPGTSTDTQYF	TGTGCCAGCAGCCCGCCAGGGACTAGCACAGATACGCAGTATTTT
TRBV28	TRBD2	TRBJ2-7	.	CASSSRGGRFLSYEQYF	TGTGCCAGCAGTTCCCGGGGAGGGCGTTTTTTGTCCTACGAGCAGTACTTC
TRBV19	.	TRBJ2-3	.	CATRRESGVDTQYF	TGTGCCACTCGGAGGGAATCGGGGGTGGATACGCAGTATTTT
TRBV6-1	.	TRBJ2-1	.	CASSEPPGEQFF	TGTGCCAGCAGTGAACCTCCTGGGGAGCAGTTCTTC
TRBV5-1	.	TRBJ1-5	.	CASSMNPLGSNQPQHF	TGCGCCAGCAGCATGAATCCTCTGGGTTCCAATCAGCCCCAGCATTTT
TRBV4-2	.	TRBJ2-2	.	CASSQSQGGTGELFF	TGTGCCAGCAGCCAATCACAGGGAGGGACCGGGGAGCTGTTTTTT
TRBV6-6	.	TRBJ2-7	.	CASSYSMTIFSYEQYF	TGTGCCAGCAGTTACTCGATGACCATTTTTTCCTACGAGCAGTACTTC
TRBV4-1	.	TRBJ1-5	once	CASSQEEENQPQHF	TGCGCCAGCAGCCAAGAGGAAGAGAATCAGCCCCAGCATTTT
TRBV18	.	TRBJ2-4	.	CASSPTGQQPKNIQYF	TGTGCCAGCTCACCGACAGGCCAGCAACCAAAAAACATTCAGTACTTC
TRBV7-2	.	TRBJ1-5	.	CASSPGQLSNQPQHF	TGTGCCAGCAGTCCGGGACAACTGAGCAATCAGCCCCAGCATTTT
TRBV13	TRBD1	TRBJ2-7	few	CASSRTPTGPYEQYF	TGTGCCAGCAGCCGGACCCCGACAGGGCCCTACGAGCAGTACTTC
TRBV11-1	TRBD2	TRBJ2-7	.	CASSYSGGAREQYF	TGTGCCAGCAGTTACAGCGGGGGGGCAAGGGAGCAGTACTTC
TRBV7-2	.	TRBJ1-4	few	CASSTGARGKLFF	TGTGCCAGCAGTACCGGAGCTAGGGGAAAACTGTTTTTT
TRBV15	.	TRBJ2-7	.	CATSRDPAYEQYF	TGTGCCACCAGCAGAGATCCGGCCTACGAGCAGTACTTC
TRBV6-2/TRBV6-3	.	TRBJ2-1	.	CASSYSGYNEQFF	TGTGCCAGCAGTTACTCGGGCTACAATGAGCAGTTCTTC
TRBV19	.	TRBJ2-7	.	CASSRRDFDASYEQYF	TGTGCCAGTAGTCGCAGGGACTTCGACGCGTCCTACGAGCAGTACTTC
TRBV25-1	TRBD1	TRBJ1-3	.	CASSEPRTGGNTIYF	TGTGCCAGCAGTGAACCCAGGACAGGAGGAAACACCATATATTTT
TRBV7-9	.	TRBJ2-4	.	CASSSESQGQYF	TGTGCCAGCAGCTCCGAATCACAGGGTCAGTACTTC
TRBV2	TRBD1	TRBJ2-1	.	CASRKGGGTGNNEQFF	TGTGCCAGCAGGAAGGGGGGCGGGACAGGAAACAATGAGCAGTTCTTC
TRBV5-1	.	TRBJ2-2	.	CASSLGGSPGELFF	TGCGCCAGCAGCTTGGGCGGGTCTCCCGGGGAGCTGTTTTTT
TRBV24-1	.	TRBJ1-5	.	CATQGVGQPQHF	TGTGCCACCCAGGGAGTGGGACAGCCCCAGCATTTT
TRBV15	.	TRBJ2-7	few	CATSRDMGRDSYEQYF	TGTGCCACCAGCAGAGATATGGGACGGGACTCCTACGAGCAGTACTTC
TRBV28	.	TRBJ1-5	once	CASSPFSDQPQHF	TGTGCCAGCAGCCCCTTTAGTGACCAGCCCCAGCATTTT
TRBV28	.	TRBJ1-1	.	CASGNTEAFF	TGTGCCAGCGGGAACACTGAAGCTTTCTTT